This passage covers 22 T cell receptor beta chains from one sample sequenced in a study of control samples from healthy donors and cancer patients. The repertoire was sequenced with immunoSEQ multiplex PCR; TCRdb's copy has only in-frame clones and lacks some. The sample consists of 150,000 to 200,000 clones, 80% to 95% of them appearing once. Sequenced: blood. The receptors were sampled from a woman aged 40 to 55 in good health.

The chain employs TRBV6-5 and TRBJ1-1; D gene ambiguous. V gave up 1 base and J gave up 1 base, with 4 bases separating them. CDR1 and CDR2 from the germline V gene are MNHEY and SVGAGI. This CDR3 has 13 residues. In DNA, the CDR3 is TGTGCCAGCAGTTACTTCGAGAACACTGAAGCTTTCTTT. Protein product: CASSYFENTEAFF.

The chain combines TRBV5-4 with TRBJ2-2; 7 bases line up with TRBD2. The CDR3 covers 15 residues. After removal of 0 bases from V and 4 bases from J, the junction contained 3 bases not matched to a gene. Germline V gene lookup returns CDR1 SGHNT and CDR2 YYREEE (reference sequence). The CDR3 nucleotides read TGTGCCAGCAGCTTGGTTGGGGAGGGCACCGGGGAGCTGTTTTTT. As protein: CASSLVGEGTGELFF.

The chain combines TRBV6-1 with TRBJ2-1; 10 bases align to TRBD1. V was clipped by 2 bases and J by 2 bases; unmatched bases: 3. CDR1 is MNHNS, CDR2 SASEGT, per germline. This CDR3 has 16 amino acids. CDR3 sequence (DNA): TGTGCCAGCAGTGAACGGACAGGGGGGACCTACAATGAGCAGTTCTTC. The encoded protein is CASSERTGGTYNEQFF.

The chain carries TRBV6-1 and TRBJ2-7, with D maybe TRBD2 (5 bases). Germline V gives CDR1 MNHNS, CDR2 SASEGT. The length of the CDR3 is 13 residues. Trimming shortened V by 1 base and J by 9 bases, and 13 bases separated the two germline ends. Here the CDR3 reads CASSEVLDTRQYF. CDR3 sequence (DNA): TGTGCCAGCAGTGAAGTCCTCGACACTAGGCAGTACTTC.

The chain employs TRBV11-2 and TRBJ1-2; no clear D gene. The length of the CDR3 is 12 residues. Germline V gene lookup returns CDR1 SGHAT and CDR2 FQNNGV. Trimming removed 4 bases from V and 4 bases from J, with 7 bases in between. The CDR3 region is CASSWDGYGYTF. CDR3 DNA sequence: TGTGCCAGCAGCTGGGATGGCTATGGCTACACCTTC.

J is TRBJ2-5 and V is TRBV7-9; D gene uncertain. Trimming left V 5 bases short and J 5 bases short, with 6 bases between. CDR1 is SEHNR and CDR2 is FQNEAQ in the germline V gene (reference sequence). This CDR3 region has 11 residues. The CDR3 here is CASSQFETQYF. In DNA, the CDR3 is TGTGCCAGCAGCCAATTCGAGACCCAGTACTTC. The entire variable domain, with the rest obtained from reference TRBV7-9 and TRBJ2-5, is as follows: DTGVSQNPRHKITKRGQNVTFRCDPISEHNRLYWYRQTLGQGPEFLTYFQNEAQLEKSRLLSDRFSAERPKGSFSTLEIQRTEQGDSAMYLCASSQFETQYFGPGTRLLVL.

The chain joins TRBV6-5 to TRBJ1-2; weak D call: TRBD1 (5 bases). The CDR3 runs to 13 residues. The germline gives CDR1 MNHEY, CDR2 SVGAGI. V was cut by 6 bases and J by 3 bases, with 11 bases left in between. The CDR3 DNA reads as TGTGCCAGCAGCCGGGAGGGGTACTATGGCTACACCTTC. Translated: CASSREGYYGYTF.

The chain uses TRBV4-2 and TRBJ2-3, with TRBD2 matching 8 bases. Germline-derived CDR1 and CDR2 are LGHNA and YNFKEQ. This CDR3 is 18 amino acids long. J was trimmed by 4 bases and V by 4 bases; bases with no gene match: 16. The CDR3 DNA reads as TGTGCCAGCAGCCTTTTTATTCGGGAGGGGGGTCGGCCAGATACGCAGTATTTT. The encoded protein is CASSLFIREGGRPDTQYF.

The chain carries TRBV6-5 and TRBJ2-2; 11 bases are a match to TRBD1. Germline loops: CDR1 MNHEY, CDR2 SVGAGI. Trimming removed 4 bases from V and 6 bases from J; junction bases left unmatched: 7. The CDR3 spans 16 residues. The CDR3 DNA follows: TGTGCCAGCAGTTCAGGCGGGACAGGGGGGTCCGGGGAGCTGTTTTTT. It specifies CASSSGGTGGSGELFF.

The V gene is TRBV10-1, the J gene TRBJ1-2; D is possibly TRBD1 (5 bases). The CDR3 covers 14 residues. Germline assignment: CDR1 WNHNN and CDR2 SYGVQD (reference sequence). The V gene lost 2 bases and the J gene lost 8 bases, with 15 bases spanning the gap. CDR3 loop: CASSEGHGLTGYTF. CDR3 bases: TGCGCCAGCAGTGAGGGACATGGTTTAACGGGCTACACCTTC.

This chain uses TRBV12-2 with TRBJ1-3; no check of the table's D call, TRBD1, against the DNA was made. TRBV12-2 is marked as a pseudogene. The CDR3 has 20 residues. The CDR3 sequence is CASRGAQQVKSNGPGNTIYF. The CDR3 DNA sequence: TGTGCAAGTCGTGGGGCGCAACAGGTGAAGTCAAATGGCCCTGGAAACACCATATATTTT.

The chain couples TRBV19 to TRBJ1-2; D is unresolved. V lost 4 bases and J 3 bases, leaving 9 bases between the germline ends. The CDR3 has 13 residues. Germline V gene data show CDR1 as LNHDA and CDR2 as SQIVND (reference sequence). The CDR3 loop is CASSKATHYGYTF. In DNA form, the CDR3 reads TGTGCCAGTAGTAAAGCAACCCACTATGGCTACACCTTC.

The chain is built from TRBV4-2 and TRBJ2-1; 8 bases are a match to TRBD2. Trimming removed 4 bases from V and 8 bases from J; junction bases left unmatched: 10. Per germline, CDR1 LGHNA and CDR2 YNFKEQ. The CDR3 has 15 amino acids. For the CDR3, the DNA is TGTGCCAGCAGCCCCGGGACGGGGGGGCGGGATGAGCAGTTCTTC. Translation gives CASSPGTGGRDEQFF.

V is TRBV5-4 and J is TRBJ2-7, with D perhaps matching TRBD2 (5 bases). The V end was cut by 1 base, the J end by 0 bases, with 11 bases between. The CDR3 extends over 15 amino acids. CDR1 is SGHNT and CDR2 is YYREEE in the germline V gene (reference sequence). The CDR3 loop is CASSLNGGSSYEQYF. The CDR3 DNA is TGTGCCAGCAGCTTGAACGGAGGAAGCTCCTACGAGCAGTACTTC.

This clone was recorded only once. The chain couples TRBV3-1 (or the pseudogene TRBV3-2) to TRBJ1-5; a weak D match, TRBD1 (6 bases). V was trimmed by 5 bases and J by 2 bases, leaving 16 bases between them. Germline V CDR1 and CDR2: LGHDT, YNNKEL (reference sequence). This CDR3 has 16 amino acids. CDR3: CASSKFPGAGNQPQHF. The CDR3 DNA sequence: TGTGCCAGCAGCAAGTTCCCGGGGGCTGGCAATCAGCCCCAGCATTTT.

The chain is built from TRBV7-2 and TRBJ1-5; D possibly corresponds to TRBD1 (5 bases). This CDR3 is built from 16 residues. Germline V gives CDR1 SGHTA, CDR2 FQGNSA. V lost 0 bases, J lost 0 bases, and 9 bases lay in between. In DNA, the CDR3 is TGTGCCAGCAGCTTAGCAGGGGCCTATAGCAATCAGCCCCAGCATTTT. Its translation: CASSLAGAYSNQPQHF.

V usage is TRBV6-6 and J usage is TRBJ1-4; tentative D call: TRBD1 (5 bases). Germline V gives CDR1 MNHNY, CDR2 SVGAGI (reference sequence). This CDR3 contains 15 residues. V was shortened by 4 bases and J by 3 bases, with 12 bases between the two germline ends. CDR3 in DNA: TGTGCCAGCAGTTCTCCAGGGCGCGCTAATGAAAAACTGTTTTTT. Translated, it gives CASSSPGRANEKLFF.

This clone showed up just a few times. The chain joins TRBV6-5 to TRBJ1-1; D is uncertain. This CDR3 is 15 amino acids long. Trimming cost V 7 bases and J 4 bases, with 19 bases left between them. Looked up from germline, CDR1 is MNHEY and CDR2 is SVGAGI. The CDR3 here is CASIPPGSTFTEAFF. The CDR3 coding sequence is TGTGCCAGCATCCCCCCGGGATCCACATTCACTGAAGCTTTCTTT.

The chain uses TRBV9 and TRBJ2-4, with D maybe TRBD2 (5 bases). Trimming shortened V by 4 bases and J by 8 bases, and 10 bases separated the two germline ends. The CDR3 has 12 residues. Germline CDR1 and CDR2: SGDLS and YYNGEE. The CDR3 reads CASSPFGDIQYF. The CDR3 DNA reads TGTGCCAGCAGCCCCTTCGGGGACATTCAGTACTTC. Based on the CDR3 plus reference TRBV9 and TRBJ2-4, the full variable domain is DSGVTQTPKHLITATGQRVTLRCSPRSGDLSVYWYQQSLDQGLQFLIQYYNGEERAKGNILERFSAQQFPDLHSELNLSSLELGDSALYFCASSPFGDIQYFGAGTRLSVL.

The J gene is TRBJ2-1, the V gene TRBV4-2; 9 bases are shared with TRBD2. The CDR3 spans 19 residues. Germline assignment: CDR1 LGHNA and CDR2 YNFKEQ. V lost 3 bases to trimming and J lost 2 bases; unmatched junction nucleotides: 14. This CDR3 reads CASSQLLIGGTSPYNEQFF. In nucleotides, the CDR3 is TGTGCCAGCAGCCAGCTCCTTATAGGCGGGACTAGCCCCTACAATGAGCAGTTCTTC.

This clone was picked up one time. CDR3 in amino acids: CASSPHTGMTEAFF. The CDR3, as DNA: TGTGCCAGCAGCCCCCACACAGGGATGACTGAAGCTTTCTTT. This chain connects TRBV9 to TRBJ1-1; possibly TRBD1 for D (6 bases). The germline V gene encodes CDR1 SGDLS and CDR2 YYNGEE. The ends were cut back, 4 bases at V and 5 bases at J, with 15 bases in the middle. CDR3 length equals 14 residues.

The rearrangement uses TRBV19 and TRBJ2-1, with unresolved D. This CDR3 has 15 residues. V lost 3 bases and J 1 base, leaving 10 bases between the germline ends. CDR1 and CDR2 from the germline V gene are LNHDA and SQIVND (reference sequence). The CDR3 protein is CASSIGPGSYNEQFF. CDR3 DNA sequence: TGTGCCAGTAGTATCGGACCAGGATCCTACAATGAGCAGTTCTTC.